A single sample is the source of the 15 T cell receptor beta chains below, sequenced in a study of T cell responses to AZD1222 COVID-19 vaccine. The data were produced by immunoSEQ multiplex PCR, yet TCRdb's version contains in-frame clones alone and is incomplete. The sample carries tens of thousands of clones, around nine tenths recorded once. The material sequenced was peripheral blood, taken on day 0 of AZD1222 vaccination. These TCRs come from an adult in good health.

The chain uses TRBV9 and TRBJ2-1, with D possibly TRBD2 on 6 matching bases. This CDR3 has 16 amino acids. With 6 bases removed from V and 1 base from J, the gap between germline ends came to 17 bases. In germline, CDR1 is SGDLS, CDR2 YYNGEE. CDR3 sequence: CASTSGGTHSYNEQFF. For the CDR3, the DNA is TGTGCCAGCACCTCCGGAGGGACTCATTCCTACAATGAGCAGTTCTTC.

J is TRBJ1-2 and V is TRBV9, with TRBD1 matching over 8 bases. Trimming at V came to 4 bases and at J to 8 bases, leaving 4 bases not matched to a gene. Germline V gene data show CDR1 as SGDLS and CDR2 as YYNGEE. The CDR3 spans 12 residues. The CDR3 nucleotides are TGTGCCAGCAGCTATGACAGGGGCGGCTACACCTTC. It translates to CASSYDRGGYTF. Filled out from reference TRBV9 and TRBJ1-2, the complete variable domain reads DSGVTQTPKHLITATGQRVTLRCSPRSGDLSVYWYQQSLDQGLQFLIQYYNGEERAKGNILERFSAQQFPDLHSELNLSSLELGDSALYFCASSYDRGGYTFGSGTRLTVV.

The chain employs TRBV5-1 and TRBJ2-5; TRBD1 agrees at 11 bases. There are 13 residues in the CDR3. Germline V gene data show CDR1 as SGHRS and CDR2 as YFSETQ. V trimming: 4 bases; J trimming: 5 bases; junction bases outside the gene matches: 1. The CDR3 sequence: CASSRDRGETQYF. The CDR3 DNA is TGCGCCAGCAGCAGGGACAGGGGGGAGACCCAGTACTTC.

The chain uses TRBV5-8 and TRBJ2-7; D ambiguous. The CDR3 covers 12 residues. In germline, CDR1 is SGHTS, CDR2 YDEGEE. V dropped 4 bases and J dropped 4 bases, with 9 bases sitting between them. The CDR3 loop is CASSPKEYEQYF. As DNA, the CDR3 is TGTGCCAGCAGCCCCAAAGAGTACGAGCAGTACTTC.

This rearrangement joins TRBV6-4 to TRBJ1-1; 7 positions match TRBD1. Looked up from germline, CDR1 is MRHNA and CDR2 is SNTAGT. V dropped 6 bases and J dropped 5; count of bases not matched to a gene: 9. The CDR3 spans 14 residues. The CDR3 spells CASSRTGAGTEAFF. The DNA of the CDR3 is TGTGCCAGCAGCAGGACAGGCGCAGGGACTGAAGCTTTCTTT.

The chain joins TRBV6-5 to TRBJ1-6, with 8 bases that match TRBD1. V trimming: 7 bases; J trimming: 7 bases; junction bases outside the gene matches: 9. Looked up from germline, CDR1 is MNHEY and CDR2 is SVGAGI. CDR3 length equals 15 residues. The CDR3 loop is CASKDDRGANSPLHF. CDR3 nucleotides: TGTGCCAGCAAAGACGACAGGGGCGCAAATTCACCCCTCCACTTT.

V usage is TRBV11-3 and J usage is TRBJ2-7; D is possibly TRBD2 (5 bases). The CDR3 loop spans 15 amino acids. Germline-derived CDR1 and CDR2 are SGHNT and YENEEA. The V end was cut by 5 bases, the J end by 7 bases, with 21 bases between. The CDR3, as DNA: TGTGCCAGCAGCCTAACCTACGGCGAGGGAGAAGAGCAGTACTTC. Translated, it gives CASSLTYGEGEEQYF.

The chain links TRBV6-5 to TRBJ1-6; TRBD1 matches 7 bases. Germline assignment: CDR1 MNHEY and CDR2 SVGAGI. The length of the CDR3 is 14 residues. Trimming took 6 bases from V and 7 from J; bases not matched to a gene: 6. CDR3 in DNA: TGTGCCAGCAGGTTCCAGGGGGGGAATTCACCCCTCCACTTT. It specifies CASRFQGGNSPLHF.

The chain is built from TRBV7-3 and TRBJ2-2; no clear D gene. In germline, CDR1 is SGHTA, CDR2 FQGTGA. V lost 5 bases, J lost 3 bases, and 4 bases lay in between. The CDR3 runs 12 residues. CDR3 DNA sequence: TGTGCCAGCAGCACTTACACCGGGGAGCTGTTTTTT. Translation: CASSTYTGELFF.

In DNA form, the CDR3 reads TGCGCCAGCAGCCAAGTATCAGGCTACAATGAGCAGTTCTTC. Its protein is CASSQVSGYNEQFF. This chain joins TRBV4-1 and TRBJ2-1; D is uncertain. This CDR3 is 14 amino acids long. The V end was cut by 1 base, the J end by 3 bases, with 7 bases between. CDR1 and CDR2 from the germline V gene are MGHRA and YSYEKL.

This clone appeared a single time. The rearrangement links TRBV7-3 to TRBJ2-1; possibly TRBD2 for D (5 bases). Germline V gives CDR1 SGHTA, CDR2 FQGTGA. Between the trimmed V and J ends, which lost 1 base and 7 bases, there was a span of 14 bases. The CDR3 spans 15 residues. The CDR3 here is CASSLSGTPGNEQFF. CDR3 sequence (DNA): TGTGCCAGCAGCTTAAGCGGAACCCCGGGGAATGAGCAGTTCTTC. Variable domain in full (rest from reference TRBV7-3 and TRBJ2-1): GAGVSQTPSNKVTEKGKYVELRCDPISGHTALYWYRQSLGQGPEFLIYFQGTGAADDSGLPNDRFFAVRPEGSVSTLKIQRTERGDSAVYLCASSLSGTPGNEQFFGPGTRLTVL.

The genes are TRBV4-1 and TRBJ1-5; no clear D. The CDR3 extends over 16 amino acids. V was clipped by 0 bases and J by 3 bases, with 12 bases between them. The germline V gene has CDR1 MGHRA and CDR2 YSYEKL. CDR3 nucleotide sequence: TGCGCCAGCAGCCAAGAATTTAGCTCCCCCAATCAGCCCCAGCATTTT. Translating it yields CASSQEFSSPNQPQHF.

The CDR3 region has the DNA TGCAGCGTTGAAGGACAGGAGAACTATGGCTACACCTTC. Amino acid sequence: CSVEGQENYGYTF. The chain combines TRBV29-1 with TRBJ1-2, with D perhaps TRBD1 (6 bases). This CDR3 has 13 residues. The germline V gene encodes CDR1 SQVTM and CDR2 ANQGSEA. Between the trimmed V and J ends, which lost 1 base and 2 bases, there was a span of 8 bases.

The V call is TRBV29-1, the J call TRBJ1-5; 8 nucleotides agree with TRBD1. Germline CDR1 reads SQVTM; CDR2 reads ANQGSEA. Germline trimming cut 4 bases from V and 3 bases from J; bases unmatched to any gene: 5. The CDR3 totals 14 residues. In nucleotides, the CDR3 is TGCAGCGTTGGACAGGGGCTTGCCAATCAGCCCCAGCATTTT. Translated: CSVGQGLANQPQHF.

This clone was seen only once. This chain uses TRBV27 with TRBJ2-2; TRBD1 matches 10 bases. Germline values: CDR1 MNHEY, CDR2 SMNVEV (reference sequence). Trimming at V came to 5 bases and at J to 7 bases, leaving 7 bases not matched to a gene. The CDR3 is made up of 15 amino acids. The CDR3 DNA follows: TGTGCCAGCAGTATGACAGGGGGCAACGACGGGGAGCTGTTTTTT. Protein sequence: CASSMTGGNDGELFF.